This entry concerns a single TCR beta chain. The specificity of this receptor is unknown. A read error may explain this, as a much larger clone is one base away. This sample is drawn from a study of CD8+CD57+ T cells in acquired aplastic anemia (dated by TCRdb to the late 2010s). Some background on the complete study: A mean of 3.2 ug of DNA, ranging from roughly 0.2 to 30 ug, was extracted from sorted CD4+ and CD8+ cells. A CD8+CD57+ expansion meant a frequency higher than the mean frequency seen in healthy subjects. Here is what the overall study found, with its caveats: Although roughly 29 CD8+ CDR3 sequences were shared by patients and controls, these sequences appeared highly expressed in patients and within the immunodominant clones of patients. CD8+ Simpson's diversity did not differ significantly between patients and healthy controls (P=0.060).

The patients picked for sequencing were ones in whom flow cytometry had shown an expansion of CD8+CD57+ cells. Severe acquired aplastic anemia was diagnosed in all patients according to International Study of Aplastic Anemia and Agranulocytosis and Camitta criteria. Patients had received no therapy at the time of blood sampling. In the study, sorted CD4+ and CD8+ blood T cells from patients with severe aplastic anemia and from healthy subjects underwent deep sequencing of TCR repertoires. Patients were enrolled in the USA under clinicaltrials.gov protocols 00001620, 01623167, 00001397, 00071045, 00081523 and 00961064. Ficoll-Paque density gradient centrifugation was used to isolate peripheral blood mononuclear cells. Before DNA extraction, CD4+ and CD8+ T cells were sorted by FACS or by magnetic beads. Genomic DNA served as template for TCR beta VDJ combination and CDR3 sequence profiling. TCR repertoire sequencing was run on an Illumina HiSeq 2000. The original methods were these. TRBV/TRBJ rearrangement plots, CDR3 size and DJ length profiles, and Simpson's diversity index were used to assess repertoires. The immunodominant clone was defined as the most abundant DNA sequence in deep sequencing data. CDR3 amino acid sequences were screened for sharing across subjects and were compared with published repertoires and the VDJdb database. TCRdb redid the processing of the public reads, applying fastp at Q25 and MiXCR, and retained in-frame beta chains. Here each entry gathers all rows of one CDR3 protein and keeps the most common genes and DNA. These V and J calls are TCRdb output, not the study's own analysis. Recorded for this sample are 270,000 or so distinct CDR3 sequences; roughly 80% of them occurred a single time. The top ten hold 42% of the sample.

Sequencing was carried out using sorted CD4+, CD8+, or CD8+CD57+ T cells (not recorded which) from PBMCs. This sequence originates from a human donor with aplastic anemia.

The CDR3 region reads CASSLGLTGLDYGYTF. The DNA sequence is given as TGTGCCAGCAGCTTAGGTCTGACAGGCTTGGACTATGGCTACACCTTC. Recombination linked TRBV11-3 to TRBJ1-2, and TRBD1 may be the D gene, going by 6 matching bases. The CDR3 runs 16 amino acids, cysteine and phenylalanine included. The kept DNA is CDR3 alone, 48 bases in frame from the first base. Reading the germline V gene gives CDR1 SGHNT and CDR2 YENEEA. V and J lose 1 base and 3 bases, and a span of 15 bases separates them. The CDR3, completed at both ends by the reference TRBV11-3 and TRBJ1-2 genes, gives the full variable domain EAGVVQSPRYKIIEKKQPVAFWCNPISGHNTLYWYLQNLGQGPELLIRYENEEAVDDSQLPKDRFSAERLKGVDSTLKIQPAELGDSAVYLCASSLGLTGLDYGYTFGSGTRLTVV.